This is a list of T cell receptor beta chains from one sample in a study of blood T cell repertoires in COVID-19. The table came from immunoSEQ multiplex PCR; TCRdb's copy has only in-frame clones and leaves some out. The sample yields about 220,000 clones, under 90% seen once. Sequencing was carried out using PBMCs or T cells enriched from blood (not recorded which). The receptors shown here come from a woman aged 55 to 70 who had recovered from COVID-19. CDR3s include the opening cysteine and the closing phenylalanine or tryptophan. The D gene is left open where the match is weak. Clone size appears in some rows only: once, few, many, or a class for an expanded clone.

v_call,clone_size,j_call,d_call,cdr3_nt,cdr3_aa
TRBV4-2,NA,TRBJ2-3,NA,TGTGCCAGCAGCCCTCGTGAGCGAGCCACAGATACGCAGTATTTT,CASSPRERATDTQYF
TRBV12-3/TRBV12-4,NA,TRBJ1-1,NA,TGTGCCAGCAGTTCTATCACTGAAGCTTTCTTT,CASSSITEAFF
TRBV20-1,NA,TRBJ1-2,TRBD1,TGCAGTGCTAGTAGGCAGGGGGAGGCCTATGGCTACACCTTC,CSASRQGEAYGYTF
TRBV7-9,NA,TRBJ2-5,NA,TGTGCCAGCAGCTTCGGGACATCCCAAGAGACCCAGTACTTC,CASSFGTSQETQYF
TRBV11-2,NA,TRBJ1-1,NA,TGTGCCAGCAGCTTAGGGGGGGACGGGAACACTGAAGCTTTCTTT,CASSLGGDGNTEAFF
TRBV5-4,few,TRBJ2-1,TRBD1,TGTGCCAGCAGCTTTGGACAGGGAACCCACAATGAGCAGTTCTTC,CASSFGQGTHNEQFF
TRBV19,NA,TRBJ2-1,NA,TGTGCCAGTACTGAGACAGACGCCGGCTACAATGAGCAGTTCTTC,CASTETDAGYNEQFF
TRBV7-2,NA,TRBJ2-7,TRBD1,TGTGCCAGCAGCTTCGGGACAGTTTCCTACGAGCAGTACTTC,CASSFGTVSYEQYF
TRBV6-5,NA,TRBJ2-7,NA,TGTGCCAGCAGTTCCAGCTCCTACGAGCAGTACTTC,CASSSSSYEQYF
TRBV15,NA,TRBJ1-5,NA,TGTGCCACCAGCAGAGATCGGGTGAGCAATCAGCCCCAGCATTTT,CATSRDRVSNQPQHF
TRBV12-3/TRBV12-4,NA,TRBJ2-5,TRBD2,TGTGCCAGCAGTCTAGGACTAGTAGAGACCCAGTACTTC,CASSLGLVETQYF
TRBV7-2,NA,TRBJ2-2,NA,TGTGCCAGCAGCTTAATGCGGACTGACACCGGGGAGCTGTTTTTT,CASSLMRTDTGELFF
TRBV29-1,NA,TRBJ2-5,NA,TGCAGCGTTGAAGGGGGAGAGTTTCAAGAGACCCAGTACTTC,CSVEGGEFQETQYF
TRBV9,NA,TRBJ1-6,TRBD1,TGTGCCAGCAGCGGCCCGACAGGGGTGAGTTCACCCCTCCACTTT,CASSGPTGVSSPLHF
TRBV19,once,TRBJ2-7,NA,TGTGCCAGTAGTAGGCGGGACAGCGCCTACGAGCAGTACTTC,CASSRRDSAYEQYF
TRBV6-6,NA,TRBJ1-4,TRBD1,TGTGCCAGCAGTCGTACGGGACAGGGGTTCGTTCGAGAAAAACTGTTTTTT,CASSRTGQGFVREKLFF
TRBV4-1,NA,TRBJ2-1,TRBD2,TGCGCCAGCAGCTTGGATAGCGGGAGAGGAAATGAGCAGTTCTTC,CASSLDSGRGNEQFF
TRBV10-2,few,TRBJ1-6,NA,TGCGCCAGCAGGGGGCAGGGATGGAATTCACCCCTCCACTTT,CASRGQGWNSPLHF
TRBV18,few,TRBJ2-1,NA,TGTGCCAGCTCACCAAACAGGGAGAATGAGCAGTTCTTC,CASSPNRENEQFF
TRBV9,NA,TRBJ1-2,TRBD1,TGTGCCAGCCAGAACAGGGGTGCTAGTGGCTACACCTTC,CASQNRGASGYTF
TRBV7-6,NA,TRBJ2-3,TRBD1,TGTGCCAGCAGCTTAGCTCGTGCGACAGGGGATACGCAGTATTTT,CASSLARATGDTQYF
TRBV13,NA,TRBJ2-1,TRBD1,TGTGCCAGCAGCCCTGTAGGGGGACAGGGGCTGAATGAGCAGTTCTTC,CASSPVGGQGLNEQFF
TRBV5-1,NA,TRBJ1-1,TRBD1,TGCGCCAGCAGCCTGTTGACAGGGGGCGGCACTGAAGCTTTCTTT,CASSLLTGGGTEAFF